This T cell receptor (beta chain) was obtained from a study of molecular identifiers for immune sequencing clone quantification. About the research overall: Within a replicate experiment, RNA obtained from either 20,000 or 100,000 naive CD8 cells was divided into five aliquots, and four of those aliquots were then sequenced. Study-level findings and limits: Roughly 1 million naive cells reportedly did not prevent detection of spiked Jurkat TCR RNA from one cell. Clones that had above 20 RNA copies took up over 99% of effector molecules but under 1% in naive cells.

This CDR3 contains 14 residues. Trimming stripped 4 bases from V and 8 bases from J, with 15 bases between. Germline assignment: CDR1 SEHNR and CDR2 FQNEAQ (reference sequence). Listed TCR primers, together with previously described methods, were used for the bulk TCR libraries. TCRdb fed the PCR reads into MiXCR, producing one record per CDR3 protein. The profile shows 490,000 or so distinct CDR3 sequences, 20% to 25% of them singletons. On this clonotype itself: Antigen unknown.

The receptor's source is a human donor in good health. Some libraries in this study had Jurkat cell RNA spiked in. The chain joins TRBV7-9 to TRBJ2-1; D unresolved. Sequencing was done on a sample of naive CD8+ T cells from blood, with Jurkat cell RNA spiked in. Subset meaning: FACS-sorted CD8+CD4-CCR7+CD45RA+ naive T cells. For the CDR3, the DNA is TGTGCCAGCAGCTCTCTACTGGGTCGCGATGAGCAGTTCTTC. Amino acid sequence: CASSSLLGRDEQFF.